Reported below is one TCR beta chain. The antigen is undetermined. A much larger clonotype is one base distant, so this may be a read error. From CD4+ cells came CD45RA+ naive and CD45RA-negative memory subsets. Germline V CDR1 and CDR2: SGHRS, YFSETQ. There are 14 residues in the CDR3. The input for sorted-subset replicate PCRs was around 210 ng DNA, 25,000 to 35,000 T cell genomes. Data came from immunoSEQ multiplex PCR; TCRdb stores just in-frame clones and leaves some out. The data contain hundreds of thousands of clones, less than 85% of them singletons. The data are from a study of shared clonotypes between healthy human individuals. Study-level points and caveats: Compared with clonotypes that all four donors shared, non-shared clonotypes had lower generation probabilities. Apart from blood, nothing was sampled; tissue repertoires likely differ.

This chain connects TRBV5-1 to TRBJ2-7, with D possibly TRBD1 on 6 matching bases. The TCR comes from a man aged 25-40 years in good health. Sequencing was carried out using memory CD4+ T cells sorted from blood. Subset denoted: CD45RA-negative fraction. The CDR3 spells CASSLIPTRGEQHF. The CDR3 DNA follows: TGCGCCAGCAGCTTGATCCCTACCAGGGGCGAGCAGCACTTC.